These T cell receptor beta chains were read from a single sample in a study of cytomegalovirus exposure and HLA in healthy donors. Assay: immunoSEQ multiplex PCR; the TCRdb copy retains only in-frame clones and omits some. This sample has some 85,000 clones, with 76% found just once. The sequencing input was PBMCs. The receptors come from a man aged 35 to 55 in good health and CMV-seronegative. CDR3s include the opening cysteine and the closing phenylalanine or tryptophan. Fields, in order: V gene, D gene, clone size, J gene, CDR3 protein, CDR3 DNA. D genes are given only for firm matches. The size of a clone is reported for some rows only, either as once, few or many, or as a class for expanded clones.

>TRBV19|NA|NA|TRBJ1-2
CASRPTGYVGYGYTF
TGTGCCAGTAGGCCTACAGGGTACGTGGGATATGGCTACACCTTC
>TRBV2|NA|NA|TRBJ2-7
CASNTGPSYEQYF
TGTGCCAGCAATACAGGGCCCTCCTACGAGCAGTACTTC
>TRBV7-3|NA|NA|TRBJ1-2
CASSPDTNYGYTF
TGTGCCAGCAGCCCTGACACCAACTATGGCTACACCTTC
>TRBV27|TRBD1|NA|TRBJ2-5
CASSSLKVRGLETQYF
TGTGCCAGCAGTTCCTTGAAGGTCAGGGGGTTAGAGACCCAGTACTTC
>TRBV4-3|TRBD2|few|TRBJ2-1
CASSPTSGGWNEQFF
TGCGCCAGCAGCCCTACTAGCGGGGGCTGGAATGAGCAGTTCTTC
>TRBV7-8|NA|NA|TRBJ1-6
CASSLRLGPKYNSPLHF
TGTGCCAGCAGCTTAAGGCTGGGGCCAAAGTATAATTCACCCCTCCACTTT
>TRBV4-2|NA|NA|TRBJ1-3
CASSHAQPEGTGNTIYF
TGTGCCAGCAGCCACGCCCAGCCCGAGGGTACTGGAAACACCATATATTTT
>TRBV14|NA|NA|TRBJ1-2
CASSHEFDRGYTF
TGTGCCAGCAGCCATGAGTTCGATCGCGGCTACACCTTC
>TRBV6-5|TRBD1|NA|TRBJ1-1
CASSAQDREEAFF
TGTGCCAGCAGCGCCCAGGACAGGGAAGAAGCTTTCTTT
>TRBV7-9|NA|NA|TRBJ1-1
CASSSGGQSTNTEAFF
TGTGCCAGCAGCTCCGGAGGACAGTCGACGAACACTGAAGCTTTCTTT
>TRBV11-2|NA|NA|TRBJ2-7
CASSLRTDYEQYF
TGTGCCAGCAGCTTGAGGACAGACTACGAGCAGTACTTC
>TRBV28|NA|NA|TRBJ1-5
CASILDMYSNQPQHF
TGTGCCAGCATTCTTGACATGTATAGCAATCAGCCCCAGCATTTT
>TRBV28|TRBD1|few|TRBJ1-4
CASSPRGRGSGLVGEKLFF
TGTGCCAGCAGCCCAAGGGGCAGGGGGAGCGGGTTAGTAGGTGAAAAACTGTTTTTT
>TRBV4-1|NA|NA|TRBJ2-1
CASSQGGAPHNEQFF
TGCGCCAGCAGCCAAGGAGGCGCGCCGCACAATGAGCAGTTCTTC
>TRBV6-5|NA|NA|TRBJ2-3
CASSYTYRNTDTQYF
TGTGCCAGCAGTTACACGTACAGAAACACAGATACGCAGTATTTT
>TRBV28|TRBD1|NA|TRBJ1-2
CASIEDRVAYGYTF
TGTGCCAGCATCGAGGACAGGGTGGCCTATGGCTACACCTTC
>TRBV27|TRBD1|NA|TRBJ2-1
CASRGDRKNEQFF
TGTGCCAGCAGGGGGGACAGGAAGAATGAGCAGTTCTTC
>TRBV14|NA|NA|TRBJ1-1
CASSQDGGNTEAFF
TGTGCCAGCAGCCAAGACGGGGGGAACACTGAAGCTTTCTTT
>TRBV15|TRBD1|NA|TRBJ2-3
CATSSGTGHTDTQYF
TGTGCCACCAGTTCCGGGACAGGGCACACAGATACGCAGTATTTT
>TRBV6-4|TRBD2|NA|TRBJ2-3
CASSEASGASTDTQYF
TGTGCCAGCAGTGAGGCTAGCGGGGCTAGCACAGATACGCAGTATTTT
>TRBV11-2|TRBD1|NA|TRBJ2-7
CASSPLPGTESSYEQYF
TGTGCCAGCAGCCCCCTCCCCGGGACAGAGAGCTCCTACGAGCAGTACTTC
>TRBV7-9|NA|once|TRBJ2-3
CSSLHGLPGTDTQYF
TGTTCCAGCCTCCACGGTCTTCCTGGCACAGATACGCAGTATTTT
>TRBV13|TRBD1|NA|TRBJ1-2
CASSSGQGGGYTF
TGTGCCAGCAGCTCAGGACAGGGGGGCGGCTACACCTTC
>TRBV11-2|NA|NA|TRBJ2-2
CASSLAPRGKKNTGELFF
TGTGCCAGCAGCTTAGCCCCCCGGGGGAAAAAGAACACCGGGGAGCTGTTTTTT
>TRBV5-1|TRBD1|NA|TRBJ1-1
CASSGGDRVSEAFF
TGCGCCAGCAGCGGGGGGGACAGGGTGTCTGAAGCTTTCTTT
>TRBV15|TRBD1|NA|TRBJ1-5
CATSGQGDQPQHF
TGTGCCACCAGCGGACAGGGGGATCAGCCCCAGCATTTT
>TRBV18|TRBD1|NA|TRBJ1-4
CASSPGTGRQKLFF
TGTGCCAGCTCACCAGGGACAGGGAGGCAAAAACTGTTTTTT
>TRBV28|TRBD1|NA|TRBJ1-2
CAGLDRDYGYTF
TGTGCCGGATTAGACAGGGACTATGGCTACACCTTC
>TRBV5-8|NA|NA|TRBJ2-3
CAGLAGTQYF
TGTGCCGGGCTGGCAGGTACGCAGTATTTT
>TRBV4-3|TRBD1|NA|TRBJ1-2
CASSHYGTGRHYGYTF
TGCGCCAGCAGCCACTACGGGACAGGACGCCACTATGGCTACACCTTC
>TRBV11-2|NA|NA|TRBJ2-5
CASSLAASEWETQYF
TGTGCCAGCAGCTTAGCGGCTAGCGAATGGGAGACCCAGTACTTC
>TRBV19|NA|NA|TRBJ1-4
CASSRRTDEKLFF
TGTGCCAGTAGTCGTAGGACAGATGAAAAACTGTTTTTT
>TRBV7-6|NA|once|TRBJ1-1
CASGGLRTEAFF
TGTGCCAGCGGGGGCCTCAGAACTGAAGCTTTCTTT
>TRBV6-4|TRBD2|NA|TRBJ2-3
CASSYGGAADTQYF
TGTGCCAGCAGTTACGGGGGGGCCGCAGATACGCAGTATTTT
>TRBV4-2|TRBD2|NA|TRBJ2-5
CASSPTTSAPPPQYF
TGTGCCAGCAGCCCTACCACTAGCGCCCCCCCGCCCCAGTACTTC
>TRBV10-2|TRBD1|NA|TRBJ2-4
CASSEFRDSKNIQYF
TGCGCCAGCAGCGAATTCCGGGACAGTAAAAACATTCAGTACTTC
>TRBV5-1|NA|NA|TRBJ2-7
CASSLATGREQYF
TGCGCCAGCAGCTTGGCGACAGGGAGGGAGCAGTACTTC